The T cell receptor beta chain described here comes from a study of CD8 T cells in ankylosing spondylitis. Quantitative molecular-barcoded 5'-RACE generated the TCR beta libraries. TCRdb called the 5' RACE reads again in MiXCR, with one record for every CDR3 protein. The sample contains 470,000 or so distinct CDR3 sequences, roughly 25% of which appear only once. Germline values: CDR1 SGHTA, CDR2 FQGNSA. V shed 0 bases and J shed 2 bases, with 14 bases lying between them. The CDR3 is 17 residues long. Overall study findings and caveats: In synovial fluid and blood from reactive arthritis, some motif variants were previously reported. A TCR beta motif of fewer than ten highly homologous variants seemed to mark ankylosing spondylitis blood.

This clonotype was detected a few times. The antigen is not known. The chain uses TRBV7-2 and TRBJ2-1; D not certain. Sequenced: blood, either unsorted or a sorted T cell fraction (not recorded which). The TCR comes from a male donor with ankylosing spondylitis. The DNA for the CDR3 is TGTGCCAGCAGCTTAGCGCTGACCCTCGGACCCTACAATGAGCAGTTCTTC. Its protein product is CASSLALTLGPYNEQFF.